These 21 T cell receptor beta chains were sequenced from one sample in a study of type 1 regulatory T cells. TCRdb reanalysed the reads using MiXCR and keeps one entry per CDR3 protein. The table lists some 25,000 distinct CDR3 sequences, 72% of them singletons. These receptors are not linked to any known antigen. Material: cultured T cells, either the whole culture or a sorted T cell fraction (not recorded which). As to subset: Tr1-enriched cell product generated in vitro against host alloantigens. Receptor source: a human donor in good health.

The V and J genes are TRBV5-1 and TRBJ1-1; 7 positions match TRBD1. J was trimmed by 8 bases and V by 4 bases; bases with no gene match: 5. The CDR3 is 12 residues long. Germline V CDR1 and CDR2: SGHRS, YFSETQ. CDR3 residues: CASSPPDREAFF. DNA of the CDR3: TGCGCCAGCAGCCCTCCGGACAGGGAAGCTTTCTTT.

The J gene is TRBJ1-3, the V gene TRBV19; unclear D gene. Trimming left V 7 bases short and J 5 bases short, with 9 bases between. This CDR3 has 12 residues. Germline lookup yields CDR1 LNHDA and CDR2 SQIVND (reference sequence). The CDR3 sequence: CASTQGRNTIYF. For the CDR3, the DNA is TGTGCCAGTACTCAAGGGAGAAACACCATATATTTT.

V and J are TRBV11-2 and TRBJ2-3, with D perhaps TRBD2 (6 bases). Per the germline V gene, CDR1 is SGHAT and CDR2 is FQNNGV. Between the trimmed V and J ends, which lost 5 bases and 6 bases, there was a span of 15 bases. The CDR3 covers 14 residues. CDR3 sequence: CASSVPGGGDTQYF. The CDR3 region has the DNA TGTGCCAGCAGCGTCCCCGGAGGAGGGGATACGCAGTATTTT. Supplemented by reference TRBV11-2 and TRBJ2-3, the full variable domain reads EAGVAQSPRYKIIEKRQSVAFWCNPISGHATLYWYQQILGQGPKLLIQFQNNGVVDDSQLPKDRFSAERLKGVDSTLKIQPAKLEDSAVYLCASSVPGGGDTQYFGPGTRLTVL.

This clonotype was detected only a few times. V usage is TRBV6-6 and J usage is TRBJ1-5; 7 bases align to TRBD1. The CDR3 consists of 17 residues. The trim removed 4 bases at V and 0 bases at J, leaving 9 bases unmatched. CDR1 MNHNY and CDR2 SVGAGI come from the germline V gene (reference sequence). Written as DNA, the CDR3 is TGTGCCAGCAGTTTCACAGGACAGGAGTATAGCAATCAGCCCCAGCATTTT. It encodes CASSFTGQEYSNQPQHF.

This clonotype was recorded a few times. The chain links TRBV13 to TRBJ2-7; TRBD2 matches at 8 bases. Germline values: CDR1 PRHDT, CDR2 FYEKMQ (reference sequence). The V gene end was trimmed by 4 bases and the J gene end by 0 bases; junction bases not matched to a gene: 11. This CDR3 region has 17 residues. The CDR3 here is CASSSGTRAALSYEQYF. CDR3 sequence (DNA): TGTGCCAGCAGCTCAGGGACTAGAGCAGCGCTCTCCTACGAGCAGTACTTC. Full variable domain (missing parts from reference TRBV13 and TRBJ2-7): AAGVIQSPRHLIKEKRETATLKCYPIPRHDTVYWYQQGPGQDPQFLISFYEKMQSDKGSIPDRFSAQQFSDYHSELNMSSLELGDSALYFCASSSGTRAALSYEQYFGPGTRLTVT.

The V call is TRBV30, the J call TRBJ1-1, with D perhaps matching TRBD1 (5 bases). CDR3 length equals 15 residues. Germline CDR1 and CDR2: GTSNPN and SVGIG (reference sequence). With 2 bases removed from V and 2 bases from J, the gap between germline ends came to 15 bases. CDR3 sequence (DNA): TGTGCCTGGAGTCCCCAGGGAGGGGTTAACACTGAAGCTTTCTTT. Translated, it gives CAWSPQGGVNTEAFF.

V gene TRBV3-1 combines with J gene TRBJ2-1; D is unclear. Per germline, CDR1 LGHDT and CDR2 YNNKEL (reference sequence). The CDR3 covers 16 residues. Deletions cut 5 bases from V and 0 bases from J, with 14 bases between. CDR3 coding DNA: TGTGCCAGCAGCAACACCAGGTTAAGCTCCTACAATGAGCAGTTCTTC. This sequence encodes CASSNTRLSSYNEQFF.

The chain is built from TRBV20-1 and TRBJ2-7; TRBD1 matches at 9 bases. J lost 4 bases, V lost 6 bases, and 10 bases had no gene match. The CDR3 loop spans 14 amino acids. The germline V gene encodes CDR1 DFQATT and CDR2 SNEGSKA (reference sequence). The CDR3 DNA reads TGCAGTGCCTTTCCCGGGACAGGGAATTACGAGCAGTACTTC. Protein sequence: CSAFPGTGNYEQYF.

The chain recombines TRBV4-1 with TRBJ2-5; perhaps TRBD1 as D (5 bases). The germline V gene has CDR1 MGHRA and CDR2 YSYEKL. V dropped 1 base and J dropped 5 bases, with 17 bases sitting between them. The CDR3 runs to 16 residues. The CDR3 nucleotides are TGCGCCAGCAGCCAAGGGAATTCAGGGTCTAGGGAGACCCAGTACTTC. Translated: CASSQGNSGSRETQYF.

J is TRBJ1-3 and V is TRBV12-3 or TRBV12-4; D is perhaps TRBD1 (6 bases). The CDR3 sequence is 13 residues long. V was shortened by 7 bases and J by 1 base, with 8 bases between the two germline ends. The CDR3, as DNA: TGTGCCAGCACCACAGGGTCTGGAAACACCATATATTTT. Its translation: CASTTGSGNTIYF.

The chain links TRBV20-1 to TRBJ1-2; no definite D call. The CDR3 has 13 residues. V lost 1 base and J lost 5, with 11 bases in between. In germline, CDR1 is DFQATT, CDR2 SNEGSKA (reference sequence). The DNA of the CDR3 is TGCAGTGCTAGAGTTCCCTCTCTATATGGCTACACCTTC. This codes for CSARVPSLYGYTF.

The CDR3 bases are TGTGCCAGCAGCACGGGACAGGGGGGAGGCTATGGCTACACCTTC. It specifies CASSTGQGGGYGYTF. This sequence joins TRBV28 and TRBJ1-2; TRBD1 matches 11 bases. CDR1 and CDR2 (germline): MDHEN, SYDVKM. Unmatched junction bases numbered 7, after V lost 6 bases and J lost 4 bases. The CDR3 spans 15 residues.

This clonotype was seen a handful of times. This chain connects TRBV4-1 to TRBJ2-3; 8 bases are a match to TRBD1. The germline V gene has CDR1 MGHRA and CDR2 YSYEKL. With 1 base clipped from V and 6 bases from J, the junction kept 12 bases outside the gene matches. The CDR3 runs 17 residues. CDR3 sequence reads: CASSQVLRQGAGDTQYF. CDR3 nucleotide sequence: TGCGCCAGCAGCCAAGTACTGAGGCAGGGGGCCGGGGATACGCAGTATTTT.

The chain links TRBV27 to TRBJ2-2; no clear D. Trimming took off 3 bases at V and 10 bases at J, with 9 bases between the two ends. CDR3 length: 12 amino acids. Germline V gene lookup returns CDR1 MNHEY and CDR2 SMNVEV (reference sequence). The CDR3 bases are TGTGCCAGCAGTTTCCCCCATCAGGAGCTGTTTTTT. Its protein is CASSFPHQELFF.

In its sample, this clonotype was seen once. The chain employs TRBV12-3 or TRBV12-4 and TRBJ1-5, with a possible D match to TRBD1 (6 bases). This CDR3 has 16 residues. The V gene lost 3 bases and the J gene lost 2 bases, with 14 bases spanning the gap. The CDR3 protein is CASSFSGGSGNQPQHF. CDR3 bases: TGTGCCAGCAGTTTTTCCGGGGGCTCTGGCAATCAGCCCCAGCATTTT.

The CDR3 bases are TGTGCCAGCAGCCTACCGGGACTAGCCTCGAGCTCCTACAATGAGCAGTTCTTC. Translation gives CASSLPGLASSSYNEQFF. The genes are TRBV5-6 and TRBJ2-1, with 9 nucleotides matching TRBD2. Germline loops: CDR1 SGHDT, CDR2 YYEEEE. V was pared by 4 bases and J by 0 bases, with 11 bases of the junction left unmatched. The CDR3 sequence is 18 residues long.

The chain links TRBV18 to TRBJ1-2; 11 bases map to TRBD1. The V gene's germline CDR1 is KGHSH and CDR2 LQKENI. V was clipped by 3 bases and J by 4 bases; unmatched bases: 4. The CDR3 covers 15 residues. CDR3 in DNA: TGTGCCAGCTCACCCCAGGGACAGGGGGTCTATGGCTACACCTTC. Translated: CASSPQGQGVYGYTF.

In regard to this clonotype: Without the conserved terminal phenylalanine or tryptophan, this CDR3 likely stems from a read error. CDR3 DNA: TGCAGTGCTAGGGGGGGGGGTCCTGCCACTGAAGCTTTCTTA. Translation: CSARGGGPATEAFL. V is TRBV20-1 and J is TRBJ1-1; D possibly corresponds to TRBD1 (5 bases). Looked up from germline, CDR1 is DFQATT and CDR2 is SNEGSKA (reference sequence). Trimming shortened V by 3 bases and J by 4 bases, and 15 bases separated the two germline ends. This CDR3 region has 14 residues.

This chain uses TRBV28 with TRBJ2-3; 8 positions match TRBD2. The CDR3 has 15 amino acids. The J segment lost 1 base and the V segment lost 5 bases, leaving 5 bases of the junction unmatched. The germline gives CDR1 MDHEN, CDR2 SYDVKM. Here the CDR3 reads CASSTRGGGTDTQYF. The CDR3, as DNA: TGTGCCAGCAGTACCCGGGGGGGGGGCACAGATACGCAGTATTTT.

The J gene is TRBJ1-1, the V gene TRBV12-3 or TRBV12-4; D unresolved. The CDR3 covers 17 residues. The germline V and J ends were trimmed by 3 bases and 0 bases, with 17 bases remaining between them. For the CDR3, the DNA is TGTGCCAGCAGTTTTGTATTGAGGGTACCCTTGAACACTGAAGCTTTCTTT. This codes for CASSFVLRVPLNTEAFF.

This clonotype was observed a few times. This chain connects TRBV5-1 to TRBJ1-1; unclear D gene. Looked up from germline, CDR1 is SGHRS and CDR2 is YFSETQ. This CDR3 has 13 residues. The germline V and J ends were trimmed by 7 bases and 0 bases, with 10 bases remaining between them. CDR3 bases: TGCGCCAGCGGGGTGGGTGTGAACACTGAAGCTTTCTTT. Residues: CASGVGVNTEAFF.